This T cell receptor (beta chain) was profiled in a study of blood T cell repertoires in COVID-19. Here immunoSEQ multiplex PCR was the method, and the copy in TCRdb shows in-frame clones only, minus some. The table includes 140,000 to 150,000 clones, around 84% detected once. Trimming took 3 bases from V and 4 from J, leaving 12 bases between them. The CDR3 runs 14 residues. CDR1 and CDR2 from the germline V gene are LGHDT and YNNKEL (reference sequence). Sequenced sample: peripheral blood. J is TRBJ1-2 and V is TRBV3-1 (or the pseudogene TRBV3-2); no reliable D call. This clonotype originated in a man between 60 and 75 years old with active or convalescent COVID-19. CDR3 in amino acids: CASSHTSETYGYTF. The CDR3 nucleotides are TGTGCCAGCAGCCATACCTCGGAGACCTATGGCTACACCTTC.